This TCR beta chain was recovered during a study of molecular identifiers for immune sequencing clone quantification. Findings and limits, study-wide: With a barcode shared among identical TCR molecules, highly expanded clone sizes could be underestimated.

This CDR3 region has 11 residues. The germline gives CDR1 SGHKS, CDR2 YYEKEE (reference sequence). Deletions cut 1 base from V and 9 bases from J, with 2 bases between. Libraries of bulk TCR were made by previously described methods (with listed TCR primers). Using its own MiXCR run on the PCR reads, TCRdb lists one record per CDR3 protein. The table shows hundreds of thousands of distinct CDR3 sequences, with around 25% occurring only once. The table lists this clonotype with a few counts. Its specificity is unknown. V is TRBV5-5 and J is TRBJ1-6, with no clear D. Sequenced material: naive CD8+ T cells from blood, with Jurkat cell RNA spiked in. Subset indicated: FACS-sorted CD8+CD4-CCR7+CD45RA+ naive T cells. The TCR sequence derives from a human donor in good health. Some libraries in this study had Jurkat cell RNA spiked in. This CDR3 reads CASSLSSPLHF. CDR3 bases: TGTGCCAGCAGCTTGTCTTCACCCCTCCACTTT.